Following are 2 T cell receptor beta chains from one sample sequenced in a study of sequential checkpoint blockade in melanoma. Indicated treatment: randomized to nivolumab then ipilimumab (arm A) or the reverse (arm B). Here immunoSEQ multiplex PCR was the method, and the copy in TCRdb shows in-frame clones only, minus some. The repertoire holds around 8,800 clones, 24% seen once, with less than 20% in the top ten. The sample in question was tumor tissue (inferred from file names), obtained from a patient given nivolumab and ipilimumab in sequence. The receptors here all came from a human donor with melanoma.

CDR3 region: CASSRTGGSHRSSGNTIYF. The CDR3 DNA reads as TGTGCCAGCTCCCGCACAGGGGGTTCTCACCGGAGCTCTGGAAACACCATATATTTT. The genes are TRBV18 and TRBJ1-3; 8 nucleotides align to TRBD1. CDR3 length: 19 residues. Germline trimming cut 6 bases from V and 0 bases from J; bases unmatched to any gene: 16. Germline-derived CDR1 and CDR2 are KGHSH and LQKENI.

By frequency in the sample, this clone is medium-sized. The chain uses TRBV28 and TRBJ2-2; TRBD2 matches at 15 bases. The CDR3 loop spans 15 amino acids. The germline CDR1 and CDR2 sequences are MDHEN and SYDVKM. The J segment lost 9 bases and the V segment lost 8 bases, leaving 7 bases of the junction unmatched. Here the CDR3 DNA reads TGTGCCAGCTCGGGACTAGCGGGAGGTCTTCGGGAGCTGTTTTTT. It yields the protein CASSGLAGGLRELFF.